The sequence of this T cell receptor beta chain was determined in a study of control samples from healthy donors and cancer patients. Here immunoSEQ multiplex PCR was the method, and the copy in TCRdb shows in-frame clones only, minus some. The table has around 80,000 clones, around nine tenths seen once. Material for sequencing was blood. This sequence was found in a man between 50 and 59 years old in good health.

The DNA of the CDR3 is TGTGCCAGCAGCGTACCGGGACTAGCGGGGCCGGATACGCAGTATTTT. Amino acid sequence: CASSVPGLAGPDTQYF. V usage is TRBV9 and J usage is TRBJ2-3; 13 nucleotides align to TRBD2. Germline lookup yields CDR1 SGDLS and CDR2 YYNGEE. The length of the CDR3 is 16 residues. V was pared by 1 base and J by 6 bases, with 5 bases of the junction left unmatched.